This T cell receptor beta chain is drawn from a study of TIL therapy for anti-PD-1-resistant metastatic lung cancer. Study as a whole: Patients had a median age of 54 years (range about 35-85). Tumors carried a median about 1.4 non-synonymous mutations per megabase.

The time point was: pre-treatment sample, taken before nivolumab and TIL therapy. Stage 4 NSCLC adults joined between 2017 and 2020. The germline V gene has CDR1 SNHLY and CDR2 FYNNEI. The CDR3 covers 11 residues. V lost 5 bases and J 7 bases, leaving 3 bases between the germline ends. The immunoSEQ assay was v3. Sequencing depth was approximately 2 million read pairs for survey level, about 5-6 million for deep. The data were produced by immunoSEQ multiplex PCR, yet TCRdb's version contains in-frame clones alone and is incomplete. The sample holds 50,000 or so clones, roughly 85% seen once. This clone has just a few counts.

This TCR was sampled from a woman aged 25-85 years with non-small cell lung cancer. The sequencing used blood, collected at baseline. This chain uses TRBV2 with TRBJ1-6; D is uncertain. CDR3 coding DNA: TGTGCCAGCAGTCTCAATTCACCCCTCCACTTT. Its translation: CASSLNSPLHF.